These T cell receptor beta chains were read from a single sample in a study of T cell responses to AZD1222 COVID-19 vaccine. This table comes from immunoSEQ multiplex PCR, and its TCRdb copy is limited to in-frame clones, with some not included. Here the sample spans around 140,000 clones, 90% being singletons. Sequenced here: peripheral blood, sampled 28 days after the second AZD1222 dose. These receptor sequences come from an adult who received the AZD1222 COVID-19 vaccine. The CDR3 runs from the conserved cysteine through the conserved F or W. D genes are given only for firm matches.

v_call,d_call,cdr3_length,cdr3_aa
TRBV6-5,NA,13,CASRITGTYGYTF
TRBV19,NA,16,CASSIESKSPSNEQFF
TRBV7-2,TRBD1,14,CASSWGTENTEAFF
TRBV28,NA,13,CASITDTYQPQHF
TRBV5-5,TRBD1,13,CASSSGQGGKLFF
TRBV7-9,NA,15,CASIPGSRINQPQHF
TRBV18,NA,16,CASSSTEKGSGNTIYF
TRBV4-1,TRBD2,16,CASSQVYSGSYNEQFF
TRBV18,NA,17,CASSPTRISSYNSPLHF
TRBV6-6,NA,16,CASSYGVTIDHNEQFF
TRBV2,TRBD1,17,CASSPGTGFSGANVLTF
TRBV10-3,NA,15,CAISESPGSTQPQHF
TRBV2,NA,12,CASSVNRNGYTF
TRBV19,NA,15,CASSTDRSSYNEQFF
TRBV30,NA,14,CAWETGLYNSPLHF
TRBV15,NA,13,CATSTNRAVEQYF
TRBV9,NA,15,CASSVGRVSGNTIYF
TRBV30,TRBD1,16,CAWRLLGGQGGYEQYF
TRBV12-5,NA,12,CASARDVYGYTF
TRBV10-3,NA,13,CAIKRQENTEAFF
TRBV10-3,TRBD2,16,CAIRGTGGASTDTQYF
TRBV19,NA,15,CASSMLGQINTEAFF
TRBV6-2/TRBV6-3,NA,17,CASSLVGHPSSYNEQFF
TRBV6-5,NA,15,CASSPSGPLRETQYF
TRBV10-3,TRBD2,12,CATSGGSYEQYF
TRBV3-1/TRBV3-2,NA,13,CASSQGGYQPQHF
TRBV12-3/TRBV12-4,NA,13,CASSLAHLGEQFF
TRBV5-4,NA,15,CASSPLEGSYTEAFF
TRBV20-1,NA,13,CSASIRQSDTQYF
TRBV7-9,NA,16,CASSPARGPTNYGYTF
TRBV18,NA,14,CASSLGRFNQPQHF
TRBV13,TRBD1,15,CASSARQGIRGEQYF
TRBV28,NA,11,CASLSYNEQFF
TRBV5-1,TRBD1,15,CASSFHGTGQETQYF
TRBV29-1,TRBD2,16,CSVEGGLREGHYEQYF
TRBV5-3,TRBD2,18,CARSPRLAGAQSTDTQYF
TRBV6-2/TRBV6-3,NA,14,CASSYSQGNYGYTF
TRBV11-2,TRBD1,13,CASSPQGTSGYTF
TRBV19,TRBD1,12,CASSRTGIGYTF
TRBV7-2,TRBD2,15,CASSLTGTSLETQYF
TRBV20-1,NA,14,CSASVHSGANVLTF
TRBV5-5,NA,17,CASSLGAPGTTNYGYTF
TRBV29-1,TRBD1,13,CSVEEQGVKGYTF
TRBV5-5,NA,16,CASSLSTARGSYGYTF
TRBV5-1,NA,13,CASSPSGPNEQYF
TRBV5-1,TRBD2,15,CASSLAPGLQYEQYF
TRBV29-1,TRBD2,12,CSVSHRGDEQYF
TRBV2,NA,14,CASSDGPVYNEQFF
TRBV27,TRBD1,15,CASSFLGQGGYEQYF
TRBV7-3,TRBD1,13,CASSTGQDSPLHF
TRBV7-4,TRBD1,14,CASSRDRGDQPQHF